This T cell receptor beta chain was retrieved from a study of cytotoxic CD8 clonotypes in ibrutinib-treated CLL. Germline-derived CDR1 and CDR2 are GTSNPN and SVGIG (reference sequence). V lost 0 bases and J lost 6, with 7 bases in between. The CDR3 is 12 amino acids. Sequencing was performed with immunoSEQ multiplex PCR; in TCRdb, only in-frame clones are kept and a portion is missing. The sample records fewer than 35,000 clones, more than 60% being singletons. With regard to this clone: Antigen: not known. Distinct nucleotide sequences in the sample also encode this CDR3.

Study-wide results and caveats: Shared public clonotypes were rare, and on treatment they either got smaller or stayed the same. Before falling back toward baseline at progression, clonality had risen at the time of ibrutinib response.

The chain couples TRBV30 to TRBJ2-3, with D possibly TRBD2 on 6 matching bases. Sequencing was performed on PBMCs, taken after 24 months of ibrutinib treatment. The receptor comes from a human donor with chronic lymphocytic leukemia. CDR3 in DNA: TGTGCCTGGAGTGTACGGGGGGATACGCAGTATTTT. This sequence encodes CAWSVRGDTQYF.